This T cell receptor (beta chain) was retrieved from a study of blood T cells in healthy people across ages. Primed by a sample-barcoded 5' primer and a J-beta primer mix, a second PCR proceeded for about 7 to 11 cycles. TCRdb processed the 5' RACE reads anew with MiXCR; each CDR3 protein has one entry. The data contain some 940,000 distinct CDR3 sequences, approximately 32% of them singletons. The CDR3 totals 14 residues. The germline CDR1 and CDR2 sequences are DFQATT and SNEGSKA (reference sequence). J lost 7 bases, V lost 2 bases, and 8 bases had no gene match. The same sample was also used in a study of T cells of mothers and their children.

The chain employs TRBV20-1 and TRBJ1-5; TRBD1 agrees at 7 bases. The clonotype comes from a middle-aged woman in good health. Sequenced: blood. The CDR3 sequence: CSARIPDRDQPQHF. CDR3 nucleotide sequence: TGCAGTGCTAGAATTCCAGACAGGGACCAGCCCCAGCATTTT.